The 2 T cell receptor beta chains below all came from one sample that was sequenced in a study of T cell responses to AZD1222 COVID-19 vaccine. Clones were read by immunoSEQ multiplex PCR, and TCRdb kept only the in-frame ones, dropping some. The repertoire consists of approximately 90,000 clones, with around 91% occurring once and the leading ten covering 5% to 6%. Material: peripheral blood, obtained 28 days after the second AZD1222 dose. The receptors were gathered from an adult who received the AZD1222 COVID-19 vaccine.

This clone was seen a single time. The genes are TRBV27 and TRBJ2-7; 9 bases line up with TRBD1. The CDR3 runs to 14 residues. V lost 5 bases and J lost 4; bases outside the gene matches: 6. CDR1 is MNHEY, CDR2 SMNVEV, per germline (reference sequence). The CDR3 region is CASSAGQGFYEQYF. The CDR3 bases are TGTGCCAGCAGTGCAGGACAGGGGTTTTACGAGCAGTACTTC.

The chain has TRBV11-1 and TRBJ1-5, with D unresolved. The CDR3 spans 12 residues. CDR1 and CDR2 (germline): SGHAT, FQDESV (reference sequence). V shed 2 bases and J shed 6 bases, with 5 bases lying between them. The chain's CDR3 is CASSLNRQPQHF. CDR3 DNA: TGTGCCAGCAGCTTAAACCGTCAGCCCCAGCATTTT.